This T cell receptor beta chain was captured in a study of neurological immune-mediated disorders. This CDR3 region has 16 residues. CDR1 SQVTM and CDR2 ANQGSEA come from the germline V gene. V was shortened by 0 bases and J by 2 bases, with 14 bases between the two germline ends. This clonotype was detected ten times or more. One entry per CDR3 protein results from TCRdb running MiXCR on the 5' RACE reads. Of approximately 23,000 distinct CDR3 sequences listed, about 10% were seen once; the top ten hold less than 25%. The J gene is TRBJ2-1, the V gene TRBV29-1; D tentatively fits TRBD1 or TRBD2 (5 bases each). The specimen was PBMCs. This TCR was sampled from a woman aged 60 to 75 with HTLV-1-associated myelopathy (HAM/TSP). CDR3 nucleotides: TGCAGCGTTGAAGATGCGGCAGGGAGCCCCTACAATGAGCAGTTCTTC. Translating it yields CSVEDAAGSPYNEQFF.